These 13 T cell receptor beta chains were sequenced from one sample in a study of T cell changes during pregnancy in multiple sclerosis. Only in-frame clones appear in the TCRdb table, and some are missing; sequencing was by immunoSEQ multiplex PCR. The sample lists approximately 43,000 clones, about 92% seen once, with 9% to 10% in the top ten. Here the sequenced sample was CD8+ T cells from peripheral blood mononuclear cells, taken in the first trimester of pregnancy. The receptor source for this set is a female donor with multiple sclerosis, enrolled in a pregnancy study.

The chain combines TRBV2 with TRBJ1-2; possible D gene TRBD1, 6 bases. This CDR3 spans 14 amino acids. V shed 8 bases and J shed 3 bases, with 16 bases lying between them. CDR1 is SNHLY, CDR2 FYNNEI, per germline. The CDR3 sequence is CASLGGSHYYGYTF. The DNA of the CDR3 is TGTGCCAGCTTAGGGGGTTCTCATTACTATGGCTACACCTTC.

This clone has just a few counts. The chain employs TRBV4-3 and TRBJ2-1; TRBD2 matches 10 bases. Germline loops: CDR1 LGHNA, CDR2 YSLEER. V was pared by 0 bases and J by 7 bases, with 6 bases of the junction left unmatched. The CDR3 is 16 residues long. The CDR3 nucleotides read TGCGCCAGCAGCCAAGAAAGCGGTAGCGGGGGGAATGAGCAGTTCTTC. This codes for CASSQESGSGGNEQFF.

This clone was recorded only once. This rearrangement joins TRBV7-9 to TRBJ1-1; the match to TRBD1 covers 7 bases. Trimming took 6 bases from V and 2 from J; bases not matched to a gene: 6. Germline CDR1 reads SEHNR; CDR2 reads FQNEAQ (reference sequence). The CDR3 contains 14 residues. The CDR3 sequence is CASRLQGRNTEAFF. The CDR3 DNA is TGTGCCAGCAGGTTACAGGGGCGAAACACTGAAGCTTTCTTT.

The table lists this clone with a count of one. This rearrangement joins TRBV7-6 to TRBJ1-2, with D uncertain. With 5 bases removed from V and 6 bases from J, the gap between germline ends came to 16 bases. This CDR3 region has 14 residues. The germline gives CDR1 SGHVS, CDR2 FNYEAQ. CDR3 bases: TGTGCCAGCAGCCCAGGACTCCAGGCGGATGGCTACACCTTC. Protein product: CASSPGLQADGYTF.

The rearrangement uses TRBV27 and TRBJ2-7; 7 nucleotides align to TRBD1. The CDR3 runs to 14 residues. V dropped 7 bases and J dropped 2; count of bases not matched to a gene: 8. From germline, CDR1 is MNHEY and CDR2 SMNVEV (reference sequence). CDR3 sequence: CASIQGDNPYEQYF. CDR3 DNA: TGTGCCAGCATCCAGGGGGACAACCCCTACGAGCAGTACTTC.

J is TRBJ1-2 and V is TRBV6-1; D unclear. Germline V CDR1 and CDR2: MNHNS, SASEGT. Trimming shortened V by 1 base and J by 3 bases, and 9 bases separated the two germline ends. This CDR3 is built from 14 residues. The CDR3 DNA is TGTGCCAGCAGTGAAGTTTCGGTAGACTATGGCTACACCTTC. Protein sequence: CASSEVSVDYGYTF.

The count of this clone is one. This rearrangement joins TRBV1 to TRBJ2-1; TRBD2 is the table's D call and was not checked against the DNA. TRBV1 represents a pseudogene. The CDR3 runs 16 residues. The CDR3, as DNA: TGCACCAGCAGCCAAGATGGACTAGCGGGTCGTTGCGAGCAGTTCTTC. It translates to CTSSQDGLAGRCEQFF.

This clone appeared once. V gene TRBV4-1 combines with J gene TRBJ2-4; the match to TRBD2 covers 8 bases. The CDR3 consists of 19 residues. V lost 2 bases, J lost 9 bases, and 21 bases stayed unmatched. The germline gives CDR1 MGHRA, CDR2 YSYEKL. This chain's CDR3 is CASSQPQTGTRVDPFIQYF. DNA of the CDR3: TGCGCCAGCAGCCAACCGCAAACCGGGACTAGAGTAGATCCGTTCATTCAGTACTTC.

The V and J genes are TRBV6-5 and TRBJ2-5; a possible D gene is TRBD1 (6 bases). Between the trimmed V and J ends, which lost 2 bases and 5 bases, there was a span of 12 bases. CDR1 is MNHEY, CDR2 SVGAGI, per germline. The CDR3 loop spans 14 amino acids. This CDR3 reads CASSYSGGVETQYF. CDR3 sequence (DNA): TGTGCCAGCAGTTACAGTGGGGGCGTGGAGACCCAGTACTTC.

This clone appeared a single time. The CDR3, as DNA: TGCAGCGTTGAAGGGACAGGGCCCTACGAGCAGTACTTC. As protein: CSVEGTGPYEQYF. The chain is built from TRBV29-1 and TRBJ2-7, with 8 bases aligning to TRBD1. V shed 1 base, J shed 2 bases, and the junction held 1 base outside the gene matches. CDR3 length: 13 residues. Looked up from germline, CDR1 is SQVTM and CDR2 is ANQGSEA.

The V call is TRBV13, the J call TRBJ2-2, with 11 nucleotides matching TRBD1. The CDR3 is 16 residues long. Germline V gene data show CDR1 as PRHDT and CDR2 as FYEKMQ (reference sequence). The V segment lost 4 bases and the J segment 3 bases; nucleotides outside the gene matches: 4. The CDR3 region is CASSWDRGEDTGELFF. CDR3 nucleotide sequence: TGTGCCAGCAGCTGGGACAGGGGGGAAGACACCGGGGAGCTGTTTTTT.

V and J are TRBV4-1 and TRBJ2-1; no firm D call. The CDR3 length is 17 residues. The V gene's germline CDR1 is MGHRA and CDR2 YSYEKL. Trimming removed 2 bases at V and 0 bases at J, with 14 bases between. In DNA, the CDR3 is TGCGCCAGCAGCCAATTACCATTAGAGAGCTCCTACAATGAGCAGTTCTTC. Its protein product is CASSQLPLESSYNEQFF.

This rearrangement joins TRBV19 to TRBJ1-1; D not resolved. The CDR3 consists of 13 residues. V gave up 1 base and J gave up 2 bases, with 5 bases separating them. Germline assignment: CDR1 LNHDA and CDR2 SQIVND (reference sequence). CDR3 amino acids: CASSIVPNTEAFF. In DNA form, the CDR3 reads TGTGCCAGTAGTATAGTCCCAAACACTGAAGCTTTCTTT.